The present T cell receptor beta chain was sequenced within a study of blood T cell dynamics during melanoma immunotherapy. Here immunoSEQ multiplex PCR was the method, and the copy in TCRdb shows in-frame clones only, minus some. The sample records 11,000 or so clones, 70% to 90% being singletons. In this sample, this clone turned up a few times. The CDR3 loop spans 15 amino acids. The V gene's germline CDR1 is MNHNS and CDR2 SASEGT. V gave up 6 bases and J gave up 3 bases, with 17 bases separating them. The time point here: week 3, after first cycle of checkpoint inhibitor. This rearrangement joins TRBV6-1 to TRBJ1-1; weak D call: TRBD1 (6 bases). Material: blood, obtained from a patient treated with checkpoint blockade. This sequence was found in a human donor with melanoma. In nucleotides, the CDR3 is TGTGCCAGCAGCCCATTAGGGGGGGTATACACTGAAGCTTTCTTT. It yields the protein CASSPLGGVYTEAFF.